What follows are 20 T cell receptor beta chains derived from one specimen sequenced in a study of Tregs in tolerant kidney transplant recipients (dated by TCRdb to the late 2010s). Library preparation employed the immunoSEQ multiplex PCR assay. TCRdb holds this immuneACCESS table with in-frame rearrangements only. Some clones are missing; in checked studies, unresolved V genes explain under half, and the rest has no known cause. The sample data list approximately 60,000 clones, and more than 70% of these were observed just once. 3.8% of the sample is taken by the ten largest. Reading the label with the study, this specimen's time point is: 6 months after combined kidney and bone marrow transplant. Related donors were used in the transplants with nonmyeloablative bone marrow transplantation, and mixed chimerism was transient in the human trials. Source: CD4+ T cells from blood (PBMCs), taken 6 months after the transplant. The receptors shown here come from a human patient who received a combined kidney and bone marrow transplant. Following transplantation, T cells from the graft donor may be among those present.

The chain has TRBV5-4 and TRBJ2-7; 9 nucleotides agree with TRBD1. The CDR3 length is 16 residues. CDR1 and CDR2 from the germline V gene are SGHNT and YYREEE (reference sequence). The V gene end was trimmed by 4 bases and the J gene end by 4 bases; junction bases not matched to a gene: 12. The CDR3 nucleotides read TGTGCCAGCAGCAGCCCCGGGAGGACAGGGGATTACGAGCAGTACTTC. Translating gives CASSSPGRTGDYEQYF.

The chain links TRBV15 to TRBJ2-5, with 7 bases lining up with TRBD1. Germline CDR1 is LNHNV and CDR2 is YYDKDF (reference sequence). CDR3 length: 14 amino acids. The V gene end was trimmed by 5 bases and the J gene end by 0 bases; junction bases not matched to a gene: 3. The CDR3 DNA follows: TGTGCCACCAGCCAGGGGGTAAACCAAGAGACCCAGTACTTC. This gives the protein CATSQGVNQETQYF.

The chain links TRBV15 to TRBJ1-1; 10 bases agree with TRBD1. Trimming took 1 base from V and 5 from J; bases not matched to a gene: 4. CDR1 and CDR2 from the germline V gene are LNHNV and YYDKDF (reference sequence). This CDR3 comprises 15 residues. The CDR3 DNA reads as TGTGCCACCAGCAGAGTTGGACAGGGGGAGACTGAAGCTTTCTTT. This encodes CATSRVGQGETEAFF.

The V call is TRBV2, the J call TRBJ2-5, with TRBD2 matching 7 bases. The CDR3 sequence is 16 residues long. V shed 1 base, J shed 0 bases, and the junction held 5 bases outside the gene matches. The germline gives CDR1 SNHLY, CDR2 FYNNEI. The CDR3, as DNA: TGTGCCAGCAGTGAAGGGACTAGTTGGTACCAAGAGACCCAGTACTTC. Translation: CASSEGTSWYQETQYF.

The chain couples TRBV7-2 to TRBJ1-1, with TRBD1 identical over 7 bases. Per germline, CDR1 SGHTA and CDR2 FQGNSA. Unmatched junction bases numbered 1, after V lost 2 bases and J lost 1 base. The CDR3 length is 14 residues. The DNA for the CDR3 is TGTGCCAGCAGCTTAACAGGGGCGAACACTGAAGCTTTCTTT. Amino acids: CASSLTGANTEAFF. The full variable domain, its missing parts supplied by reference TRBV7-2 and TRBJ1-1, is GAGVSQSPSNKVTEKGKDVELRCDPISGHTALYWYRQSLGQGLEFLIYFQGNSAPDKSGLPSDRFSAERTGGSVSTLTIQRTQQEDSAVYLCASSLTGANTEAFFGQGTRLTVV.

The J gene is TRBJ2-3, the V gene TRBV18, with TRBD1 identical over 10 bases. After removal of 5 bases from V and 2 bases from J, the junction contained 7 bases not matched to a gene. The germline V gene encodes CDR1 KGHSH and CDR2 LQKENI. The CDR3 is made up of 16 amino acids. For the CDR3, the DNA is TGTGCCAGCTCATCCTTCGACAGGGGGCACACAGATACGCAGTATTTT. It codes for CASSSFDRGHTDTQYF.

V usage is TRBV2 and J usage is TRBJ1-1; TRBD1 might be the D (5 bases). The V gene lost 4 bases and the J gene lost 0 bases, with 18 bases spanning the gap. Germline V CDR1 and CDR2: SNHLY, FYNNEI. There are 17 residues in the CDR3. CDR3 nucleotide sequence: TGTGCCAGCAGTGGAGTTCGAGACAGACCGGTGAACACTGAAGCTTTCTTT. Translated, it gives CASSGVRDRPVNTEAFF. The full variable domain, in which reference TRBV2 and TRBJ1-1 provide the parts outside the CDR3, is EPEVTQTPSHQVTQMGQEVILRCVPISNHLYFYWYRQILGQKVEFLVSFYNNEISEKSEIFDDQFSVERPDGSNFTLKIRSTKLEDSAMYFCASSGVRDRPVNTEAFFGQGTRLTVV.

The rearrangement links TRBV18 to TRBJ2-7; TRBD1 aligns across 10 bases. Germline CDR1 reads KGHSH; CDR2 reads LQKENI. J gave up 5 bases and V 3 bases, and 10 bases lay outside the gene matches. The CDR3 is 16 amino acids. In DNA, the CDR3 is TGTGCCAGCTCACCGCCTACGGGACAGGGGCTGAACGAGCAGTACTTC. As protein: CASSPPTGQGLNEQYF.

The V and J genes are TRBV29-1 and TRBJ2-7; tentatively, D is TRBD1 (6 bases). CDR3 length: 12 amino acids. V was pared by 3 bases and J by 2 bases, with 8 bases between. Germline V gives CDR1 SQVTM, CDR2 ANQGSEA. CDR3 bases: TGCAGCGTTGATGACAGGACCTACGAGCAGTACTTC. Translated: CSVDDRTYEQYF.

V is TRBV7-6 and J is TRBJ2-1; D unclear. V was trimmed by 5 bases and J by 1 base, leaving 6 bases between them. Germline CDR1 is SGHVS and CDR2 is FNYEAQ. This CDR3 has 13 residues. CDR3 coding DNA: TGTGCCAGCAGCCCGAGTTCCTACAATGAGCAGTTCTTC. It translates to CASSPSSYNEQFF.

V and J are TRBV27 and TRBJ2-3, with TRBD2 matching over 12 bases. The CDR3 sequence is 19 residues long. V lost 5 bases and J lost 6; bases outside the gene matches: 18. Germline CDR1 and CDR2: MNHEY and SMNVEV (reference sequence). The CDR3, as DNA: TGTGCCAGCAGTGGTCGGAAGCTAGCGGGAGGGCGGGCAGGGGATACGCAGTATTTT. This gives the protein CASSGRKLAGGRAGDTQYF.

The J gene is TRBJ2-7, the V gene TRBV30, with 11 bases matching TRBD2. V dropped 7 bases and J dropped 4; count of bases not matched to a gene: 6. CDR3 size: 13 residues. Germline loops: CDR1 GTSNPN, CDR2 SVGIG (reference sequence). CDR3 protein: CASRLAGTYEQYF. In DNA, the CDR3 is TGTGCCTCTCGACTAGCGGGAACATACGAGCAGTACTTC.

The genes are TRBV27 and TRBJ1-4; D remains unclear. Germline V gives CDR1 MNHEY, CDR2 SMNVEV (reference sequence). V shed 7 bases and J shed 0 bases, with 12 bases lying between them. The CDR3 contains 15 residues. The CDR3 nucleotides read TGTGCCAGCACTTTTTCTTTCGCAACTAATGAAAAACTGTTTTTT. It yields the protein CASTFSFATNEKLFF.

The chain joins TRBV27 to TRBJ1-1, with 7 bases aligning to TRBD1. The V segment lost 7 bases and the J segment 1 base; nucleotides outside the gene matches: 9. The CDR3 consists of 15 residues. The V gene's germline CDR1 is MNHEY and CDR2 SMNVEV (reference sequence). The CDR3 sequence: CASIPLGGPNTEAFF. The CDR3, as DNA: TGTGCCAGCATTCCTCTAGGGGGCCCGAACACTGAAGCTTTCTTT.

The genes are TRBV27 and TRBJ2-7; 8 bases match TRBD2. This CDR3 comprises 13 residues. Germline V gives CDR1 MNHEY, CDR2 SMNVEV (reference sequence). V dropped 4 bases and J dropped 6; count of bases not matched to a gene: 5. The CDR3 region has the DNA TGTGCCAGCAGTTCCGTTAGCGGGATCGAGCAGTACTTC. It yields the protein CASSSVSGIEQYF.

This clone occurred once. This chain connects TRBV11-1 to TRBJ2-2; the match to TRBD1 covers 8 bases. The trim removed 4 bases at V and 2 bases at J, leaving 9 bases unmatched. Germline CDR1 is SGHAT and CDR2 is FQDESV (reference sequence). CDR3 length: 17 amino acids. The CDR3, as DNA: TGTGCCAGCAGCTCCAGGACAGGGTCGTATAACACCGGGGAGCTGTTTTTT. Protein sequence: CASSSRTGSYNTGELFF.

The chain links TRBV11-2 to TRBJ1-2; 11 bases match TRBD1. With 7 bases clipped from V and 8 bases from J, the junction kept 18 bases outside the gene matches. This CDR3 has 17 amino acids. Looked up from germline, CDR1 is SGHAT and CDR2 is FQNNGV. DNA of the CDR3: TGTGCCAGCACCAAAACGGCTCGGACAGGGGGCATCACAGGCTACACCTTC. Translated: CASTKTARTGGITGYTF.

The V gene is TRBV15, the J gene TRBJ1-4, with D maybe TRBD1 (5 bases). The germline CDR1 and CDR2 sequences are LNHNV and YYDKDF (reference sequence). V was shortened by 0 bases and J by 10 bases, with 9 bases between the two germline ends. The CDR3 is made up of 13 amino acids. CDR3 in DNA: TGTGCCACCAGCAGAGAGGTTCAGGGAAAACTGTTTTTT. It translates to CATSREVQGKLFF. The full variable domain, its missing parts supplied by reference TRBV15 and TRBJ1-4, is DAMVIQNPRYQVTQFGKPVTLSCSQTLNHNVMYWYQQKSSQAPKLLFHYYDKDFNNEADTPDNFQSRRPNTSFCFLDIRSPGLGDTAMYLCATSREVQGKLFFGSGTQLSVL.

The chain employs TRBV18 and TRBJ2-5, with D hard to call. The CDR3 length is 15 residues. Germline V gene data show CDR1 as KGHSH and CDR2 as LQKENI. Trimming shortened V by 0 bases and J by 0 bases, and 8 bases separated the two germline ends. The CDR3 DNA reads as TGTGCCAGCTCACCACCAAGTCTAAACCAAGAGACCCAGTACTTC. Protein: CASSPPSLNQETQYF.

The chain has TRBV5-5 and TRBJ1-6; 10 positions agree with TRBD1. The germline V gene has CDR1 SGHKS and CDR2 YYEKEE (reference sequence). V was clipped by 3 bases and J by 10 bases; unmatched bases: 7. CDR3 length equals 15 residues. The CDR3 DNA is TGTGCCAGCAGCTCAACGACAGGGGGCAGCTCACCCCTCCACTTT. This encodes CASSSTTGGSSPLHF.